Listed below are T cell receptor beta chains from one sample, sequenced in a study of cytomegalovirus exposure and HLA in healthy donors. The data were produced by immunoSEQ multiplex PCR, yet TCRdb's version contains in-frame clones alone and is incomplete. The repertoire consists of 130,000 or so clones, with about two thirds occurring once and the leading ten covering 5.5% to 7%. Sequenced input: PBMCs. These receptors were obtained from a man between 35 and 55 years old in good health and CMV-seropositive. CDR3s include the opening cysteine and the closing phenylalanine or tryptophan. The D gene is left open where the match is weak. Only part of the rows carry a size: once, few, many, or a class if the clone is expanded.

>NA|NA|TRBJ1-5|TRBV2
CASSEQALRSGPQHF
TGTGCCAGCAGTGAACAGGCACTCCGTTCTGGGCCCCAGCATTTT
>NA|TRBD1|TRBJ2-2|TRBV7-9
CASSLYRGRTGELFF
TGTGCCAGCAGCCTGTACAGGGGGAGGACCGGGGAGCTGTTTTTT
>NA|NA|TRBJ2-7|TRBV4-2
CASSQDGPIGEQYF
TGTGCCAGCAGCCAAGATGGGCCGATAGGCGAGCAGTACTTC
>NA|TRBD2|TRBJ2-7|TRBV25-1
CASSEVAGGPGEQYF
TGTGCCAGCAGTGAGGTAGCGGGAGGGCCGGGAGAGCAGTACTTC
>NA|TRBD1|TRBJ1-2|TRBV5-5
CASTGDRDYGYTF
TGTGCCAGCACCGGGGACAGGGACTATGGCTACACCTTC
>NA|NA|TRBJ1-4|TRBV9
CASSVSPLGTNEKLFF
TGTGCCAGCAGCGTTTCCCCACTGGGCACTAATGAAAAACTGTTTTTT
>NA|TRBD1|TRBJ1-1|TRBV28
CASSYYRGSTEAFF
TGTGCCAGCAGTTATTACAGGGGCAGCACTGAAGCTTTCTTT
>NA|NA|TRBJ1-4|TRBV5-1
CASGEGTRANEKLFF
TGCGCCAGCGGGGAGGGGACCCGAGCTAATGAAAAACTGTTTTTT
>NA|TRBD1|TRBJ2-2|TRBV19
CASTGTGGTGELFF
TGTGCCAGTACCGGGACAGGGGGCACCGGGGAGCTGTTTTTT
>NA|TRBD1|TRBJ1-4|TRBV7-9
CASRDSGTGREKLFF
TGTGCCAGCAGGGATTCCGGGACAGGGCGCGAAAAACTGTTTTTT
>few|NA|TRBJ1-2|TRBV28
CASSLRDWGRGYTF
TGTGCCAGCAGTTTGCGGGATTGGGGAAGAGGCTACACCTTC
>once|TRBD2|TRBJ2-5|TRBV7-6
CASSLDGGYPGETQYF
TGTGCCAGCAGCTTAGACGGGGGGTATCCGGGAGAGACCCAGTACTTC
>NA|TRBD1|TRBJ2-5|TRBV10-3
CAISEAPTGDLGTQYF
TGTGCCATCAGTGAGGCCCCGACAGGGGACCTCGGGACCCAGTACTTC
>NA|TRBD2|TRBJ2-7|TRBV6-6
CASSYVGGYEQYF
TGTGCCAGCAGTTACGTGGGAGGGTACGAGCAGTACTTC
>few|NA|TRBJ2-1|TRBV7-9
CSSSRLALHNEQFF
TGTTCCAGCAGCAGATTAGCGTTACACAATGAGCAGTTCTTC
>NA|NA|TRBJ2-5|TRBV7-7
CASSLNSYQETQYF
TGTGCCAGCAGCTTGAACTCGTACCAAGAGACCCAGTACTTC
>NA|NA|TRBJ1-1|TRBV29-1
CSVEIYPGGTFF
TGCAGCGTTGAAATTTACCCAGGAGGAACTTTCTTT
>once|TRBD1|TRBJ2-7|TRBV11-2
CASSLVSTLAGGYEQYF
TGTGCCAGCAGCTTAGTTTCCACCTTAGCAGGGGGCTACGAGCAGTACTTC
>NA|NA|TRBJ2-1|TRBV10-3
CAISESGAISYNEQFF
TGTGCCATCAGTGAGTCTGGAGCTATCTCCTACAATGAGCAGTTCTTC
>NA|TRBD1|TRBJ2-7|TRBV28
CASSLPLGQVVGYEQYF
TGTGCCAGCAGTTTACCCCTCGGACAGGTAGTTGGCTACGAGCAGTACTTC
>NA|NA|TRBJ2-1|TRBV5-1
CASGSSGSSYNEQFF
TGCGCCAGCGGCTCCTCGGGGAGCTCCTACAATGAGCAGTTCTTC
>NA|TRBD1|TRBJ1-1|TRBV6-1
CASSELQGVNTEAFF
TGTGCCAGCAGTGAGCTACAGGGGGTGAACACTGAAGCTTTCTTT
>NA|NA|TRBJ1-1|TRBV7-9
CASSTDRKNTEAFF
TGTGCCAGCAGCACGGACAGAAAGAACACTGAAGCTTTCTTT
>once|TRBD1|TRBJ2-7|TRBV7-2
CASSISSGTVSYEQYF
TGTGCCAGCAGTATTAGCTCCGGGACAGTCTCCTACGAGCAGTACTTC
>NA|TRBD1|TRBJ1-5|TRBV19
CASSIGTGGGQPQHF
TGTGCCAGTAGTATAGGGACAGGGGGCGGTCAGCCCCAGCATTTT
>NA|NA|TRBJ2-5|TRBV7-8
CASLDSNIQETQYF
TGTGCCAGCCTGGACTCAAACATACAAGAGACCCAGTACTTC
>few|TRBD1|TRBJ2-2|TRBV6-6
CASRPHDRATGELFF
TGTGCCAGCAGGCCCCATGACAGGGCGACCGGGGAGCTGTTTTTT